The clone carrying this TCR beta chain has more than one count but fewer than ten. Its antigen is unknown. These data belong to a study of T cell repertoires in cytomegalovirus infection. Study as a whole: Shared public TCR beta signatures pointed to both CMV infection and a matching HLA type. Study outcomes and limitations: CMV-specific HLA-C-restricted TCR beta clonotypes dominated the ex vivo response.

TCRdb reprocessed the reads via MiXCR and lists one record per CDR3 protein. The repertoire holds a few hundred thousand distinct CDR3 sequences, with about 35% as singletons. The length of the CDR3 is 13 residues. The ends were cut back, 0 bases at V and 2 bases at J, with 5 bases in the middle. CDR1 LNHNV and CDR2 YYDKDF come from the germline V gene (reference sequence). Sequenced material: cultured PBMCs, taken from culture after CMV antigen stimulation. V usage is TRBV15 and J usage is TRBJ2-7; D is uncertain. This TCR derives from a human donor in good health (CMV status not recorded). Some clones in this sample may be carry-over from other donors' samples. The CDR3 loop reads CATSRDRPYEQYF. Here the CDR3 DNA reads TGTGCCACCAGCAGAGATCGGCCCTACGAGCAGTACTTC.